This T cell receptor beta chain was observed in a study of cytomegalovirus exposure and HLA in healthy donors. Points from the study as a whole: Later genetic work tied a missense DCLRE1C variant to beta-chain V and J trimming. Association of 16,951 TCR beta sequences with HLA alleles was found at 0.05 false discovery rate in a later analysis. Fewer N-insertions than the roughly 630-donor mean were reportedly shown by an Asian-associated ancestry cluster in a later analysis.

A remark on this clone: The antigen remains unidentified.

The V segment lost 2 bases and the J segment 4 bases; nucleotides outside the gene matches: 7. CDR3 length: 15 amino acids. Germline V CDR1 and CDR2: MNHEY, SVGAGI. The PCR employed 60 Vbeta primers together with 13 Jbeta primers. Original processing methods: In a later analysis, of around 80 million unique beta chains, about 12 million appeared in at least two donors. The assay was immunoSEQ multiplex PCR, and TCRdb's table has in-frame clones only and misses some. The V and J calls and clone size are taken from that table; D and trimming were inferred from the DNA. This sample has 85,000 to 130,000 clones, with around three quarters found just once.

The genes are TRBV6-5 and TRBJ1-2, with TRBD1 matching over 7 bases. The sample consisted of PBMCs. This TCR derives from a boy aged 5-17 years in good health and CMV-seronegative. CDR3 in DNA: TGTGCCAGCAGTTACCTGACAGGGCGTGTCTATGGCTACACCTTC. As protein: CASSYLTGRVYGYTF.